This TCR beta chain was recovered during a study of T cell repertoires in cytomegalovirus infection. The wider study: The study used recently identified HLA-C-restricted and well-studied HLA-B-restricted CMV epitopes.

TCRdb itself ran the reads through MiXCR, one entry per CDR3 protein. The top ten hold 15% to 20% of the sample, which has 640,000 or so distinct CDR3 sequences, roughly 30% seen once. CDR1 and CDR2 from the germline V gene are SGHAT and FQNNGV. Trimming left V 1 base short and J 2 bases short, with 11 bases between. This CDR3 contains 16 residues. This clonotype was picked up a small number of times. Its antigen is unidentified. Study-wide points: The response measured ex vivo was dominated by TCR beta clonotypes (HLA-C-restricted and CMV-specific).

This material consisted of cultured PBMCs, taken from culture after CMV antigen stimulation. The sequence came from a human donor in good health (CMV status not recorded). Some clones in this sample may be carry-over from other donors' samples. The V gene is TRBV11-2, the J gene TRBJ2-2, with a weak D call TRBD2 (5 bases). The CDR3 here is CASSLVYRENTGELFF. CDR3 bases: TGTGCCAGCAGCTTAGTCTATCGGGAAAACACCGGGGAGCTGTTTTTT.